This T cell receptor (beta chain) was sequenced for a study of cytomegalovirus exposure and HLA in healthy donors. Germline V gene data show CDR1 as SGHRS and CDR2 as YFSETQ. Including both end residues, the CDR3 is 16 amino acids long. This table comes from immunoSEQ multiplex PCR, and its TCRdb copy is limited to in-frame clones, with some not included. Of about 64,000 clones in the sample, around 89% were seen once. Concerning this clone itself: The DNA is left out, because the CDR3 cannot be placed on it with certainty; the CDR3 is given as TCRdb lists it.

The receptor's source is a woman between 18 and 29 years old in good health and CMV-seronegative. J is TRBJ2-3 and V is TRBV5-1; the listed D gene, TRBD2, was not tested against the DNA. Source material: PBMCs. The chain's CDR3 is CASSLLQYFGGDTQYF.